This T cell receptor (beta chain) derives from a study of OX40 agonist ivuxolimab in advanced cancers. About the full investigation: The costimulatory receptor OX40 (CD134) was targeted by ivuxolimab, a fully human IgG2 agonistic monoclonal antibody. Intravenous ivuxolimab was administered to patients every 2 weeks at six dose levels: 0.01, 0.1, 0.3, 1.5, 3 and 10 mg/kg. Of the 50 to 55 dose-escalation patients, hepatocellular carcinoma was present in about 20, melanoma in approximately 15, renal cell carcinoma in 9 and head and neck cancer in 9. The dose-escalation cohort was over 70% male with a mean age of around 62 years, ranging from roughly 23 to 90. Prior anti-PD-1, anti-PD-L1 or anti-CTLA-4 therapy was permitted, and checkpoint inhibitors had been received by 40% to 50% of dose-escalation patients. Partial responses occurred in three dose-escalation patients: two with cutaneous melanoma and one with hepatocellular carcinoma. The purpose of peripheral TCRbeta sequencing was to test whether ivuxolimab changed TCR sequence diversity and led to clonal T-cell expansion. The paper reports the monotherapy dose-escalation portion (N of about 54 patients) of the phase I ivuxolimab trial. What the study reported, not specific to this receptor: The antigen specificity of the peripheral T cells that underwent clonal expansion was not determined. At doses of 0.1 to 3.0 mg/kg, clonal expansion of both CD4+ and CD8+ T cells in blood was seen between baseline and week 6. Low levels of normalized T-cell clonal expansion were also seen in some patients who did not respond. In the 0.1-3.0 mg/kg groups, partial responders were among the patients with the lowest normalized peripheral clonal expansion, particularly in CD8+ T cells. After ivuxolimab, expanded clones were on average more numerous among CD8+ T cells than among CD4+ T cells.

Taken from cysteine to phenylalanine, the CDR3 has 13 residues. This entry keeps only the CDR3 DNA: 39 bases, framed from base 1. Cut back by 5 bases and 6 bases, the V and J ends lie 11 bases apart. The germline V gene (reference sequence) gives CDR1 as LNHNV and CDR2 as YYDKDF. Of note for this clone: This clone's antigen is unknown. Within one base of it there is no much larger clone, and no base qualities were kept.

The trial excluded patients who had a history of autoimmune disease or who were on systemic immunosuppression. Peripheral blood for TCR sequencing was collected from all dose cohorts at baseline, on cycle 4 day 1, and on cycle 7 day 1. The samples were taken from a phase I, first-in-human, multicenter, open-label dose-escalation trial of ivuxolimab. The trial enrolled adults with locally advanced or metastatic head and neck squamous cell, hepatocellular, melanoma or renal cell carcinoma. CD4+ and CD8+ T cells were sorted separately from peripheral blood before TCR sequencing. To sequence the TCRbeta CDR3 region, genomic DNA was isolated from the sorted cells. The immunoSEQ Assay was used to sequence the TCRbeta CDR3 regions. Imported from immuneACCESS, the table was reduced by TCRdb to in-frame sequences with V and J called. These copies leave out some clones; in studies compared against another copy, an unresolved V gene accounts for under half, and the cause of the remainder is not known. For this sample the table gives under 70,000 clones, of which 70% to 90% were detected only once. Of the sample, 2% to 2.5% falls within the top ten clones.

The source is an adult with an advanced solid tumor such as melanoma, head and neck, liver or kidney cancer. The sequence is built from TRBV15 and TRBJ2-1; the D gene is perhaps TRBD2, from 5 matching bases. The specimen was CD4+ or CD8+ T cells sorted from blood, collected in a trial of the OX40 agonist ivuxolimab. In nucleotide form, the sequence is TGTGCCACCAGCGTCCGACGGGGCAATGAGCAGTTCTTC. Its amino acids are CATSVRRGNEQFF. Reference TRBV15 and TRBJ2-1 genes cover what lies past the CDR3, so the full variable domain is DAMVIQNPRYQVTQFGKPVTLSCSQTLNHNVMYWYQQKSSQAPKLLFHYYDKDFNNEADTPDNFQSRRPNTSFCFLDIRSPGLGDTAMYLCATSVRRGNEQFFGPGTRLTVL.